The entry below gives a single TCR beta chain sequence along with its context. The specificity of this receptor is unknown. No base-level quality is on record; no much larger clone is a single base apart. This sample is drawn from a study of molecular identifiers for immune sequencing clone quantification listed by TCRdb under 2018. Background on the whole study: In a replicate experiment, RNA from around 20,000 or 100,000 naive CD8 T cells was split into five aliquots, four of which were sequenced. This methods study used CD8 T cells to benchmark TCR RNA copy counting and molecular-identifier clustering-based TCR repertoire sequencing (MIDCIRS). General conclusions and limits of the study: Spiked-in Jurkat TCR RNA equal to a single cell's worth was reported to be detectable even within 1,100,000 naive CD8 T cells. Highly expanded clone sizes could be underestimated because identical TCR molecules may share a barcode. The naive libraries included spiked-in Jurkat TCR RNA (roughly nine copies' worth), and this RNA is not part of the donor repertoire. In CMV-specific effector cells, clones with more than 20 RNA copies contained over 99% of molecules, whereas in naive cells such clones contained under 1% of molecules. Modeling gave about three recovered TCR RNA copies per cell versus approximately 11 by digital PCR, implying 25% to 30% capture efficiency. When barcode sub-clustering was omitted, TCR diversity was inflated by chimeric consensus sequences, with chimeras reaching as high as 47%.

Libraries of naive CD8 T cells were built from anywhere between about 19,000 and 1,000,000 sorted cells, with 10%, 30% or 50% of the purified RNA used. Naive CD8 T cells were FACS-sorted as CD8+CD4-CCR7+CD45RA+ on a BD FACSAria II into RLT Plus buffer. To test detection sensitivity, Jurkat RNA equal to around 10 TCR copies was added to samples of about 19,000-1,100,000 naive CD8 T cells. CD8 T cells were enriched using RosetteSep CD8+ T Cell Enrichment Cocktail and Ficoll-Paque, and the enriched cells then underwent ACK red cell lysis. Receptor amplification or capture employed PCR. For sequencing, a NextSeq 500 was employed. Bulk TCR libraries were generated as previously described, with the TCR primers listed in Table S5 used. Total RNA was purified with the Qiagen AllPrep DNA/RNA kit. Reads from multiple sequencing runs of the same library were pooled before analysis. Turning to the authors' computational methods: Only reads with exact TCR constant sequence were kept, trimmed to 150 nt, and grouped by their 12-nt molecular barcodes. Reads within each barcode group were sub-clustered using a 15% Levenshtein threshold, and quality-weighted consensus sequences were constructed for each RNA molecule. Non-functional sequences were removed, as were lower-count sequences one edit away from another. Based on a fit of two negative binomial distributions, barcode sub-clusters having less than 20% of the maximum read count were discarded. TCRdb passed the public sequencing reads through fastp at Q25 and MiXCR, retaining productive beta sequences. Identical CDR3 protein sequences are pooled into one entry, listed with their most common genes and DNA. These V and J calls derive from TCRdb rather than the authors' analysis. This sample has approximately 500,000 distinct CDR3 sequences in its table, and less than 30% of those were observed once. Clones ranked in the top ten supply under 0.85% of the sample.

In the germline V gene (reference sequence), CDR1 corresponds to MNHEY and CDR2 to SMNVEV. The CDR3, from cysteine to phenylalanine, totals 15 residues. Here the CDR3 DNA is all that survives: 45 bases in frame from base 1. The trim is 5 bases for V and 0 bases for J, with a gap of 11 bases between the germline ends. Recombination linked TRBV27 to TRBJ1-5; a confident D gene designation cannot be given. This sequence was found in a human donor in good health. Some libraries in this study had Jurkat cell RNA spiked in. The sequencing sample was made of naive CD8+ T cells from blood, with Jurkat cell RNA spiked in. The sample's cell subset or site, from its label and the paper: FACS-sorted CD8+CD4-CCR7+CD45RA+ naive T cells. The nucleotide sequence reads as follows: TGTGCCAGCAGTCCCCAGGATAATAGCAATCAGCCCCAGCATTTT. The resulting protein is CASSPQDNSNQPQHF.